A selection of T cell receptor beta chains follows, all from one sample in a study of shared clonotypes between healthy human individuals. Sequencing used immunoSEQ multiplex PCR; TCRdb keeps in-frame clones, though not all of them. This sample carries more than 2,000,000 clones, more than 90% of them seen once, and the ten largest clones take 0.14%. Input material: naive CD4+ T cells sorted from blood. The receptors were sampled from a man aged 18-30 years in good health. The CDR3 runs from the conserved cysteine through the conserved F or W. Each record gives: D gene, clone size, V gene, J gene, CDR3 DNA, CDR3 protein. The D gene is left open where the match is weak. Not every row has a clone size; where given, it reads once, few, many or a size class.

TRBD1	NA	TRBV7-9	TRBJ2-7	TGTGCCAGCAGCTTAGGGGGCCGGGACAGAGCCTACGAGCAGTACTTC	CASSLGGRDRAYEQYF
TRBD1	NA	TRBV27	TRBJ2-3	TGTGCCAGCAGTTACCTGTGGGACAGGGGAGGCACAGATACGCAGTATTTT	CASSYLWDRGGTDTQYF
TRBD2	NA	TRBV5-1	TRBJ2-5	TGCGCCAGCAGTTCGGGACTAGCGGGGCCGGCGGGAGAGACCCAGTACTTC	CASSSGLAGPAGETQYF
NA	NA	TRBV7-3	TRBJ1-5	TGTGCCAGCAGTGGCATCCAGCATTTT	CASSGIQHF
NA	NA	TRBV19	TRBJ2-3	TGTGCCAGTTCGTGGACCCCGCGGGCAGACACAGATACGCAGTATTTT	CASSWTPRADTDTQYF
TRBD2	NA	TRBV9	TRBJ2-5	TGTGCCAGCAGCGTAGCGGTTCGGGAGGGGGTAGAGACCCAGTACTTC	CASSVAVREGVETQYF
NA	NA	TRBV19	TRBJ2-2	TGTGCCAGTAGAGTCAGTCCCCTTAACACCGGGGAGCTGTTTTTT	CASRVSPLNTGELFF
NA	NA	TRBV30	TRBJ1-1	TGTGCCTGGAGTCAATGGCCGACGTATGTCACTGAAGCTTTCTTT	CAWSQWPTYVTEAFF
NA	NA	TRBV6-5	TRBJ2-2	TGTGCCAGCAGTTTACTGGAGCCCGGGGAGCTGTTTTTT	CASSLLEPGELFF
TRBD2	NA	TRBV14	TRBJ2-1	TGTGCCAGCAGCCTTCTAGCGGGAGGGCACAATGAGCAGTTCTTC	CASSLLAGGHNEQFF
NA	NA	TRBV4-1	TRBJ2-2	TGCGCCAGCAGCCCGACAGTGAACACCGGGGAGCTGTTTTTT	CASSPTVNTGELFF
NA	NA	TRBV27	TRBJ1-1	TGTGCCAGCAGTTTATCGCCGGCGTTGAACACTGAAGCTTTCTTT	CASSLSPALNTEAFF
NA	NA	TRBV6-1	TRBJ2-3	TGTGCCAGCAGTGAATCGAGCCTATCTCGGGTTACGCAGTATTTT	CASSESSLSRVTQYF
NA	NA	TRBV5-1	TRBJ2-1	TGCGCCAGCAGCTTGGATCGCAAGGGTTTGGATGAGCAGTTCTTC	CASSLDRKGLDEQFF
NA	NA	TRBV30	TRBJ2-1	TGTGCCTGGAGTATAAGGGACTTATATTACAATGAGCAGTTCTTC	CAWSIRDLYYNEQFF
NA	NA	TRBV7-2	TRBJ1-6	TGTGCCAGCAGCATACTTGACGGGAATTCACCCCTCCACTTT	CASSILDGNSPLHF
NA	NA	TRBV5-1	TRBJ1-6	TGCGCCAGCAGACGGGACTTTATCAATTCACCCCTCCACTTT	CASRRDFINSPLHF
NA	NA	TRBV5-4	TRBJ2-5	TGTGCCAGCAGCTTACTTCTAGGCGGACCCCAAGAGACCCAGTACTTC	CASSLLLGGPQETQYF
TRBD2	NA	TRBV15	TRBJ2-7	TGTGCCACCAGCAGGACTAGCGGCACCTACGAGCAGTACTTC	CATSRTSGTYEQYF
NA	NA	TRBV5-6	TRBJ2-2	TGTGCCAGCAGCTTAATCGGGCTTGCCCCCGGGGAGCTGTTTTTT	CASSLIGLAPGELFF
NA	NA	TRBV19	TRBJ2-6	TGTGCCAGTAGTAACGGGGCTCTAAGCTCTGGGGCCAACGTCCTGACTTTC	CASSNGALSSGANVLTF
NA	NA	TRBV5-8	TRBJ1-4	TGTGCCAGCAGCACCGACAGGAGTAATGAAAAACTGTTTTTT	CASSTDRSNEKLFF
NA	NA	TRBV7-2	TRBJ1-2	TGTGCCAGCAGCACACAGGGTGGTGGCTACACCTTC	CASSTQGGGYTF
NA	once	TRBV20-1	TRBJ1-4	TGCAGTGCTGGGGTCGAAAAACTGTTTTTT	CSAGVEKLFF
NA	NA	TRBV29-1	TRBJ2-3	TGCAGCGTTGAGATAGGGACAGATACGCAGTATTTT	CSVEIGTDTQYF
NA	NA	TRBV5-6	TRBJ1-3	TGTGCCAGCAGCTCGTACGGGGAAAGAGCCATATATTTT	CASSSYGERAIYF
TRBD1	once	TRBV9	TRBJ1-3	TGTGCCAGCAGCGTAGCTGGGGTGCAGGGGGCCTCTGGAAACACCATATATTTT	CASSVAGVQGASGNTIYF
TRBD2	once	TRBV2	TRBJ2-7	TGTGCCACCCGACGGGGGGGGGTAGAAAACGAGCAGTACTTC	CATRRGGVENEQYF
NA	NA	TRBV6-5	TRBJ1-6	TGTGCCAGCAGTTACTCGTGGGCTAATTCACCCCTCCACTTT	CASSYSWANSPLHF
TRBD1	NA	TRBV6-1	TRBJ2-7	TGTGCCAGCACCGCCGGGACAGGCCCGTACGAGCAGTACTTC	CASTAGTGPYEQYF
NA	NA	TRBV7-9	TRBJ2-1	TGTGCCAGCAGCTTAGAGGTAGCGGAGAAGCAGTTCTTC	CASSLEVAEKQFF
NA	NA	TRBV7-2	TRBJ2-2	TGTGCCAGCAGCCCTCGTCGTACCGGGGAGCTGTTTTTT	CASSPRRTGELFF
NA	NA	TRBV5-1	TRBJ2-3	TGCGCCAGCAGCTTGTGGGGTATAACAGATACGCAGTATTTT	CASSLWGITDTQYF
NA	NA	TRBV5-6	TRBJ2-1	TGTGCCAGCAGCTTAGGTTCGGGGGCGGGGTTGTCCTACAATGAGCAGTTCTTC	CASSLGSGAGLSYNEQFF
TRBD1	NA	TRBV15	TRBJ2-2	TGTGCCACCAGCAGAGTTCCGGGACAGGGGTTCACCGGGGAGCTGTTTTTT	CATSRVPGQGFTGELFF
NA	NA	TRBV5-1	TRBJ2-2	TGCGCCAGCAGCTTGCCAAAAGGGAACACCGGGGAGCTGTTTTTT	CASSLPKGNTGELFF
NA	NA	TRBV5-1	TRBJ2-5	TGCGCCAGCAGCTGGGAGACTTATTTGGGGACCCAGTACTTC	CASSWETYLGTQYF
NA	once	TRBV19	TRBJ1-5	TGTGCCAGTTGGGTACGGGGTAGCAATCAGCCCCAGCATTTT	CASWVRGSNQPQHF
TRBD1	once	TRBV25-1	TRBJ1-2	TGTGCCAGCAGAGGGACAGGGCTGGTCTATGGCTACACCTTC	CASRGTGLVYGYTF
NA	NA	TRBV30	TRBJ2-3	TGTGCCTGGAGTGTACAGGTAGATACGCAGTATTTT	CAWSVQVDTQYF
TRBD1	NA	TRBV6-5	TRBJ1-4	TGTGCCAGCAGTTACTCCCGGACAGGGGGAGAAAAACTGTTTTTT	CASSYSRTGGEKLFF
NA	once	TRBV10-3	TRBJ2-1	TGTGCCATCAGCGGGAGTTTATCCGATTATGAGCAGTTCTTC	CAISGSLSDYEQFF
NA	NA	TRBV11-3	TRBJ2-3	TGTGCCAGCAGCTTAGGCCCCGGGGCTTCAGATACGCAGTATTTT	CASSLGPGASDTQYF
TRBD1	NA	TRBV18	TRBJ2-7	TGTGCCAGCTCCCATCCCCAGGGGGTCTACGAGCAGTACTTC	CASSHPQGVYEQYF
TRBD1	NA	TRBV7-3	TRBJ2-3	TGTGCCAGCAGCTTAAGCCAGGGGGCAATTGATACGCAGTATTTT	CASSLSQGAIDTQYF
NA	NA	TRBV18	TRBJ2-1	TGTGCCAGCTCACCACGACTTTCAAGCGAGCACGACAATGAGCAGTTCTTC	CASSPRLSSEHDNEQFF
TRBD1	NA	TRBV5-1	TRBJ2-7	TGCGCCAGCAGCCGGGAGGGACAGGGGGCCTACGAGCAGTACTTC	CASSREGQGAYEQYF
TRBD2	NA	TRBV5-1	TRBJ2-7	TGCGCCAGCAGCTTAAGCGCGGGAGCAGGGAATCCTAGTTTCCCCTACGAGCAGTACTTC	CASSLSAGAGNPSFPYEQYF
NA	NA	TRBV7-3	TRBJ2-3	TGTGCCAGCAGCTTATTCCAGGCGGATACGCAGTATTTT	CASSLFQADTQYF
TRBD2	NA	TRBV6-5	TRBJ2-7	TGTGCCAGCAGTTCCGGGGGCGGGGGGCCCTACGAGCAGTACTTC	CASSSGGGGPYEQYF
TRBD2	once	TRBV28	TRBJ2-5	TGTGCCAGCAGGATAGCGGGGAAAGGAGGGGAGACCCAGTACTTC	CASRIAGKGGETQYF
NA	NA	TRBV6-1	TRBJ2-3	TGTGCCACCACATACGGGACGGGGACGCAGTATTTT	CATTYGTGTQYF
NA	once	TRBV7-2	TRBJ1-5	TGTGCCAGCAGCTTAGAACGGAATCAGCCCCAGCATTTT	CASSLERNQPQHF
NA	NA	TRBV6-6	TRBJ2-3	TGTGCCAGCAGCCCCCTAGCAGATACGCAGTATTTT	CASSPLADTQYF
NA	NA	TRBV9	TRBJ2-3	TGTGCCAGCAGCGTAGGAGTCGCAGGTGATACGCAGTATTTT	CASSVGVAGDTQYF